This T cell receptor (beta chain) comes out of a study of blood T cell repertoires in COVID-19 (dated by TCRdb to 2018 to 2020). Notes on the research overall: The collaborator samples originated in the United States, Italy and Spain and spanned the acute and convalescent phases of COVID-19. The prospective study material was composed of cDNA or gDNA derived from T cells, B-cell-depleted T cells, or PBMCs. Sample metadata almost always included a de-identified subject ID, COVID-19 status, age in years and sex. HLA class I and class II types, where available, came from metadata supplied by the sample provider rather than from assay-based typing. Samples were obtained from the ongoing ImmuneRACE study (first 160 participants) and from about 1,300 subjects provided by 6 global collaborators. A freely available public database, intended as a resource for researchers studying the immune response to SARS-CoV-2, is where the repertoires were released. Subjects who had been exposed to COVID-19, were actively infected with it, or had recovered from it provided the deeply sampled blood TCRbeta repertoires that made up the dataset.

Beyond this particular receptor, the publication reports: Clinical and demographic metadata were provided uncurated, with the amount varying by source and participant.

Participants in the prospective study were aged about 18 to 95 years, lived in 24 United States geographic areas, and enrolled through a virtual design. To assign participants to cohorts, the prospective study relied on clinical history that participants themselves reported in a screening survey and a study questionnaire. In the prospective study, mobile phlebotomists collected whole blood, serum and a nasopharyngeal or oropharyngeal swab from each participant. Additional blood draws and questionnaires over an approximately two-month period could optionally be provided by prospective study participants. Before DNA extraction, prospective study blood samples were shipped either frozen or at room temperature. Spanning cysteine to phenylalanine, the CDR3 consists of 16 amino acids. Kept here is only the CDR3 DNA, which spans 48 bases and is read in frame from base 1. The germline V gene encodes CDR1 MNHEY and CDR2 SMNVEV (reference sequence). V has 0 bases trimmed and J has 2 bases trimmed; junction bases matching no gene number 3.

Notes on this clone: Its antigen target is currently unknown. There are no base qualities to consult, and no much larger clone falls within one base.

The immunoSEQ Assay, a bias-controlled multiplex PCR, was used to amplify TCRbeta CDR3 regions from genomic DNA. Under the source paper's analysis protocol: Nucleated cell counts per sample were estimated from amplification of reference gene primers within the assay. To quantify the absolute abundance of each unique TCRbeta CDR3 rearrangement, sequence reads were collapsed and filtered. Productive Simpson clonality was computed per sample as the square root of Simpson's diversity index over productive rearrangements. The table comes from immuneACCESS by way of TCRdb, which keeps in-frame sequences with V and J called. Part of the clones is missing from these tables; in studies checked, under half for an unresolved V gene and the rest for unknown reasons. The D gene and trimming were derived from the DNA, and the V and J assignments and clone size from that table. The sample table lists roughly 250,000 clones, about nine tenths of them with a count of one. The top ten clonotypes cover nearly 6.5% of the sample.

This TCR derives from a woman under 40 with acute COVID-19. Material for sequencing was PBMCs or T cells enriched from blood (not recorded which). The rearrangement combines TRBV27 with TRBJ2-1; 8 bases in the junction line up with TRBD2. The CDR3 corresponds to CASSLSSGETYNEQFF. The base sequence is TGTGCCAGCAGTTTATCTAGCGGGGAGACCTACAATGAGCAGTTCTTC.